The clone carrying this TCR beta chain showed up just a few times. What it recognizes is unknown. The same CDR3 is also encoded by other DNA sequences in this sample. Partitioning of CD4+ cells yielded a CD45RA+ naive subset and a CD45RA-negative memory subset. The data were obtained in a study of shared clonotypes between healthy human individuals. Study findings and constraints: Sharing across four donors was highest in naive CD4 (about 5%) and lowest in memory CD8 (roughly 0.4%). Genetic and exposure-history diversity was limited by the few donors.

Sequenced by immunoSEQ multiplex PCR; TCRdb stores in-frame clones only, minus some. The sample holds about 1 million clones, about 76% seen once. This receptor was obtained from a man between 18 and 29 years old in good health. Sequencing input: memory CD4+ T cells sorted from blood. Subset meaning: CD45RA-negative fraction.

This chain's CDR3 is CASSPGVSYEQYF. The CDR3 DNA is TGTGCCAGCTCACCAGGGGTCTCCTACGAGCAGTACTTC. The chain couples TRBV18 to TRBJ2-7; D is unresolved. Germline lookup yields CDR1 KGHSH and CDR2 LQKENI. This CDR3 has 13 residues. The germline V and J ends were trimmed by 2 bases and 0 bases, with 5 bases remaining between them.